These T cell receptor beta chains were read from a single sample in a study of cytomegalovirus exposure and HLA in healthy donors. Profiling relied on immunoSEQ multiplex PCR, and the TCRdb table lists in-frame clones only, not all of them. This sample's clone table lists 150,000 to 200,000 clones. The source material was PBMCs. The receptors shown here come from a man aged 25-40 years in good health and CMV-seronegative. CDR3s include the opening cysteine and the closing phenylalanine or tryptophan. D genes are given only for firm matches.

>16|TRBJ2-7|TRBV5-1|TRBD2
TGCGCCAGCAGCGAAGGGGATACTAGCGGTTCCTACGAGCAGTACTTC
CASSEGDTSGSYEQYF
>16|TRBJ1-1|TRBV5-1|TRBD1
TGCGCCAGCAGCTCGGGACAGGTAACGAGGACCACTGAAGCTTTCTTT
CASSSGQVTRTTEAFF
>15|TRBJ1-1|TRBV13|.
TGTGCCAGCAGCCGCGGCGTGGACGGGAGCACTGAAGCTTTCTTT
CASSRGVDGSTEAFF
>14|TRBJ2-7|TRBV6-1|TRBD1
TGTGCCAGCAGTTCAGGACAGGGGGGGTACGAGCAGTACTTC
CASSSGQGGYEQYF
>15|TRBJ2-7|TRBV10-3|TRBD1
TGTGCCATCAGTGATCCAGGGGGCGAGGGCTACGAGCAGTACTTC
CAISDPGGEGYEQYF
>15|TRBJ2-1|TRBV6-1|.
TGTGCCAGCAGTGGACTAGCAGGGGAACCCAATGAGCAGTTCTTC
CASSGLAGEPNEQFF
>16|TRBJ2-2|TRBV5-1|TRBD2
TGCGCCAGCACCCAATTTGCGGGGGGTAACACCGGGGAGCTGTTTTTT
CASTQFAGGNTGELFF
>11|TRBJ1-2|TRBV27|.
TGTGCCAGCAGCCCCTCGTATGGCTACACCTTC
CASSPSYGYTF
>15|TRBJ2-7|TRBV10-1|TRBD1
TGCGCCAGCAGTGAAAGGCGGGACAGGCGAGACGAGCAGTACTTC
CASSERRDRRDEQYF
>16|TRBJ1-1|TRBV10-1|TRBD1
TGCGCCAGCAGTGACTGGGGGACAGAACGGGGCACTGAAGCTTTCTTT
CASSDWGTERGTEAFF
>16|TRBJ2-1|TRBV18|TRBD2
TGTGCCAGCTCACCCGTAGCGGGAGGGCCTGGCAATGAGCAGTTCTTC
CASSPVAGGPGNEQFF
>13|TRBJ2-5|TRBV7-2|.
TGTGCCAGCAGAGGACAGTACCAAGAGACCCAGTACTTC
CASRGQYQETQYF
>15|TRBJ2-3|TRBV9|TRBD2
TGTGCCAGCAGCGTTTCGGGACTAGCATTCCATACGCAGTATTTT
CASSVSGLAFHTQYF
>13|TRBJ2-7|TRBV7-2|TRBD1
TGTGCCAGCAGCAGCCCGCAGGGGGACGAGCAGTACTTC
CASSSPQGDEQYF
>16|TRBJ2-3|TRBV28|TRBD1
TGTGCCAGCAGTGCCCGACAGGGCCTTAGCACAGATACGCAGTATTTT
CASSARQGLSTDTQYF
>15|TRBJ1-3|TRBV7-3|.
TGTGCCAGCAGCCCGGACAGAAGCTCTGGAAACACCATATATTTT
CASSPDRSSGNTIYF
>15|TRBJ2-7|TRBV19|TRBD1
TGTGCCAGTAGAAAAGGGGACAGCCCCCACTACGAGCAGTACTTC
CASRKGDSPHYEQYF
>16|TRBJ1-2|TRBV4-1|TRBD1
TGCGCCAGCAGCCCAGACAGGGGGCCCGCTAACTATGGCTACACCTTC
CASSPDRGPANYGYTF
>13|TRBJ2-5|TRBV6-1|.
TGTGCCAGCAAATCAGGGGACGGAGAGACCCAGTACTTC
CASKSGDGETQYF
>12|TRBJ1-4|TRBV18|.
TGTGCCAGCTCACTCAGCGGGGAAAAACTGTTTTTT
CASSLSGEKLFF
>16|TRBJ2-2|TRBV10-3|TRBD1
TGTGCCATCAGTGACAGGGGGCGAGGACACACCGGGGAGCTGTTTTTT
CAISDRGRGHTGELFF
>12|TRBJ1-2|TRBV6-1|.
TGTGCCAGCGGGAACAGGGCAAATGGCTACACCTTC
CASGNRANGYTF
>13|TRBJ1-2|TRBV30|.
TGTGCCTGGAGGCGGGAGGGCCTCCATGGCTACACCTTC
CAWRREGLHGYTF
>14|TRBJ2-1|TRBV29-1|.
TGCAGCGTTGAACGGCAGGGTCTTAACAATGAGCAGTTCTTC
CSVERQGLNNEQFF
>15|TRBJ2-1|TRBV5-6|TRBD1
TGTGCCAGCAGCCGTTTGGACAGGGTCTACAATGAGCAGTTCTTC
CASSRLDRVYNEQFF
>11|TRBJ1-3|TRBV29-1|.
TGCAGCGCAGGGGCTGGAAACACCATATATTTT
CSAGAGNTIYF
>15|TRBJ1-3|TRBV4-2|.
TGTGCCAGCAGCCAAGAGGACTACTCTGGAAACACCATATATTTT
CASSQEDYSGNTIYF
>13|TRBJ1-3|TRBV28|.
TGTGCCAGCACCCCCTACTCTGGAAACACCATATATTTT
CASTPYSGNTIYF
>14|TRBJ1-4|TRBV6-5|.
TGTGCCAGCAGTCAGGAGGACGGACCTGAAAAACTGTTTTTT
CASSQEDGPEKLFF
>16|TRBJ2-3|TRBV7-9|TRBD2
TGTGCCAGCAGCTCCCAGACTAGCGTTCACACAGATACGCAGTATTTT
CASSSQTSVHTDTQYF
>14|TRBJ1-1|TRBV15|TRBD1
TGTGCCACCAGCAGAGAGGACAGGGGGTTTGAAGCTTTCTTT
CATSREDRGFEAFF
>14|TRBJ2-2|TRBV2|TRBD1
TGTGCCAGCAGTGCTGCAGGGGGCACCGGGGAGCTGTTTTTT
CASSAAGGTGELFF
>13|TRBJ2-3|TRBV11-3|TRBD2
TGTGCCAGCAGCCCTGCGGGGGGAGATACGCAGTATTTT
CASSPAGGDTQYF
>15|TRBJ2-1|TRBV7-3|TRBD2
TGTGCCAGCAGCCCAACTAGCGGGAGCGACAATGAGCAGTTCTTC
CASSPTSGSDNEQFF
>18|TRBJ2-2|TRBV7-2|TRBD1
TGTGCCAGCAGCTTAGCCGACAGGGCGGATTCTGGCACCGGGGAGCTGTTTTTT
CASSLADRADSGTGELFF